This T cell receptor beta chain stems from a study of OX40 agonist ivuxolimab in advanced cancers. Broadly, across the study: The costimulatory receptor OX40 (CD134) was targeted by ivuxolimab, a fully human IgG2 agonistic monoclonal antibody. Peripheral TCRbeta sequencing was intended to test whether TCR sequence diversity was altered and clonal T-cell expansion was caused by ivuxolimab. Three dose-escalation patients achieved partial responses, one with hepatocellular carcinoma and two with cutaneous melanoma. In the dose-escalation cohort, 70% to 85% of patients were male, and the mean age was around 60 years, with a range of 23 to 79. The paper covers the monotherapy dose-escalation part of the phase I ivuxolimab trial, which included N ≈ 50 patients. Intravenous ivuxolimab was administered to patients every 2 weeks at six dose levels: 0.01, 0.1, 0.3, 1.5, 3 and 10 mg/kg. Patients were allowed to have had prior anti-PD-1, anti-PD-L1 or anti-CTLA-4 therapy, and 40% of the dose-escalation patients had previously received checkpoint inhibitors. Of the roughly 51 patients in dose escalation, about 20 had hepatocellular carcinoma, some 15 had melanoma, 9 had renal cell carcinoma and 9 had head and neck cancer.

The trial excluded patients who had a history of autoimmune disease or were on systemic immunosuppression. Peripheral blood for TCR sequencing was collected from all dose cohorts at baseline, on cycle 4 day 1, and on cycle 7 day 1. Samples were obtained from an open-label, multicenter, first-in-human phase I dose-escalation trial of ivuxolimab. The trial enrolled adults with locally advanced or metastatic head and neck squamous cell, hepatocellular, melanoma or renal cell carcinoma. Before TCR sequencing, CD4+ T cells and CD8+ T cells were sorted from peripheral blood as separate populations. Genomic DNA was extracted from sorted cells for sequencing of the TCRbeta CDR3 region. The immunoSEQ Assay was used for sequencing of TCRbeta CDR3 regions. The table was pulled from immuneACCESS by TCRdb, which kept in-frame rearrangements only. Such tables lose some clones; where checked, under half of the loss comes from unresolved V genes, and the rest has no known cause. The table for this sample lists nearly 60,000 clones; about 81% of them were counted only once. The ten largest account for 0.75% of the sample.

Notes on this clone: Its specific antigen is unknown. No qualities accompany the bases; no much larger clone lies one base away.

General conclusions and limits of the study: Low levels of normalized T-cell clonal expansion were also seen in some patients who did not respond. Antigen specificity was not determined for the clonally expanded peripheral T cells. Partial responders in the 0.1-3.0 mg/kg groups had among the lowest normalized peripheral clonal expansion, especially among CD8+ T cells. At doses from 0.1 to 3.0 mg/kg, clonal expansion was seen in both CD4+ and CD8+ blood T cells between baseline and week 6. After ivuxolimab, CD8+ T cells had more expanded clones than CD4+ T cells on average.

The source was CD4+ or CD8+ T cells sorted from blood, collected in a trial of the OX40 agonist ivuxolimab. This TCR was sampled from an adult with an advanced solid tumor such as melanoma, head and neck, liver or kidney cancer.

The bases read TGTGCCAGTTCTGACAGGGGAACCACAGATACGCAGTATTTT. It translates to CASSDRGTTDTQYF. The chain employs TRBV19 and TRBJ2-3, and 8 junction bases match TRBD1. In the germline V gene (reference sequence), CDR1 corresponds to LNHDA and CDR2 to SQIVND. The CDR3 holds 14 amino acids from the cysteine to the phenylalanine. Only the CDR3 portion is preserved as DNA: 42 bases, with reading frame beginning at the first base. Trimming accounts for 8 bases at V and 2 bases at J, while the number of junction bases matched to no gene is 6.